The TCR beta chain described here comes from a study of early T cells in non-severe SARS-CoV-2 infection. Each CDR3 protein gets one entry after TCRdb re-called the 5' RACE reads with MiXCR. The sample contains around 100,000 distinct CDR3 sequences, roughly 14% of which appear only once. This clonotype was seen a few times. Trimming at V came to 6 bases and at J to 9 bases, leaving 13 bases not matched to a gene. Germline V gene data show CDR1 as DFQATT and CDR2 as SNEGSKA (reference sequence). This CDR3 spans 15 amino acids. The sample comprised whole blood. This chain links TRBV20-1 with TRBJ2-1; 11 bases fit TRBD2. This receptor was obtained from an adult who was a healthcare worker with PCR-confirmed SARS-CoV-2 infection or an uninfected control (not recorded which). CDR3 DNA sequence: TGCAGTGCCATTTTAGCGGGAGGGCCCACTCTTGAGCAGTTCTTC. It translates to CSAILAGGPTLEQFF.